What follows is one T cell receptor (beta chain) and its context. What it binds is not known. The CDR3 has 17 residues. Per germline, CDR1 SGDLS and CDR2 YYNGEE. The V gene end was trimmed by 3 bases and the J gene end by 8 bases; junction bases not matched to a gene: 14. This entry belongs to a study of shared clonotypes between healthy human individuals. Naive CD8 cells lacked CD45RO and underwent positive selection for CCR7, leaving out terminally differentiated effector memory CD45RA+ cells. General study points: Only blood underwent sampling, and tissue repertoires likely differ. Roughly 4.6% of naive CD4 clonotypes were common to a few donors. Naive subsets, compared against memory subsets, generally had larger estimated richness values.

This table comes from immunoSEQ multiplex PCR, and its TCRdb copy is limited to in-frame clones, with some not included. The table shows about 1.9 million clones, with 90% to 95% occurring only once. Material for sequencing was naive CD8+ T cells from PBMCs. The sequence came from a young man in good health. Some clones in this sample may be carry-over from other donors' samples. V gene TRBV9 combines with J gene TRBJ2-2, with TRBD2 identical over 9 bases. CDR3 residues: CASSANKRGAVVGELFF. Here the CDR3 DNA reads TGTGCCAGCAGCGCCAACAAGCGGGGGGCGGTCGTTGGGGAGCTGTTTTTT.